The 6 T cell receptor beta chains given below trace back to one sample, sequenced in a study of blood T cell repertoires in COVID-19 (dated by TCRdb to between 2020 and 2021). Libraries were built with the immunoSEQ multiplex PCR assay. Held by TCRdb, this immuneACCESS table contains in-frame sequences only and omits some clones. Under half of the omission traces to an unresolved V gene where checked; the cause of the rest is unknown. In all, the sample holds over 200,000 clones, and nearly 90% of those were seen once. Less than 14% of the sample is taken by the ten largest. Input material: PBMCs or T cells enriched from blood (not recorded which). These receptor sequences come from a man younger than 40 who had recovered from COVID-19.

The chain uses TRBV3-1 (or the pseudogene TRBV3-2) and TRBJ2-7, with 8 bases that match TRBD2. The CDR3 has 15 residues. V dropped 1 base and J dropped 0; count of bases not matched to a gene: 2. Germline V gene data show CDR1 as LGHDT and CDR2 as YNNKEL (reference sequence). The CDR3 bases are TGTGCCAGCAGCCAAGCACTAGCGGTCTCCTACGAGCAGTACTTC. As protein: CASSQALAVSYEQYF.

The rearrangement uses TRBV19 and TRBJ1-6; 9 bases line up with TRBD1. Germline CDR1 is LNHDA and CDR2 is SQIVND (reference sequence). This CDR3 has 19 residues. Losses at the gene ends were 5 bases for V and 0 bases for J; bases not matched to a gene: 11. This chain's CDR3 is CASSSAGTGSGSYNSPLHF. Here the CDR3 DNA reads TGTGCCAGTAGTTCCGCCGGGACAGGGAGCGGCTCCTATAATTCACCCCTCCACTTT.

The CDR3 spells CASSDRGYNEQFF. DNA for the CDR3: TGTGCCAGCAGTGACCGAGGGTACAATGAGCAGTTCTTC. V usage is TRBV2 and J usage is TRBJ2-1; TRBD2 might be the D (5 bases). Per germline, CDR1 SNHLY and CDR2 FYNNEI. This CDR3 spans 13 amino acids. Between the trimmed V and J ends, which lost 3 bases and 4 bases, there was a span of 7 bases.

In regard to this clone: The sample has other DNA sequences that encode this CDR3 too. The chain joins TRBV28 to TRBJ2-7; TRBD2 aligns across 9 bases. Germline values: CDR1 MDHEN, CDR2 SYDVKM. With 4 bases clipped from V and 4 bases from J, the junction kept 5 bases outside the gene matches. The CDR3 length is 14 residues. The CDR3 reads CASSSAGGFYEQYF. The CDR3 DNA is TGTGCCAGCAGTTCGGCGGGAGGGTTTTACGAGCAGTACTTC.

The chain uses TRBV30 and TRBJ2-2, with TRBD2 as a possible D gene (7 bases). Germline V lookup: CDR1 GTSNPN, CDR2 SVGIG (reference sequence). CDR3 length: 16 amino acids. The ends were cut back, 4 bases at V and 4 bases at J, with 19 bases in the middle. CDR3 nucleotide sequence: TGTGCCTGGACCCGAGGGGGGGCGAGACCCACCGGGGAGCTGTTTTTT. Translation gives CAWTRGGARPTGELFF.

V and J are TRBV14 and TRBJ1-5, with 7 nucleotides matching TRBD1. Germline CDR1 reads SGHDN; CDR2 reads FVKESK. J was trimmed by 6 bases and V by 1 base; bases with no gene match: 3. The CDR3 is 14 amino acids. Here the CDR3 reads CASSQGGGLQPQHF. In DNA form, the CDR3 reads TGTGCCAGCAGCCAAGGAGGGGGCCTTCAGCCCCAGCATTTT.